Listed below are T cell receptor beta chains from one sample, sequenced in a study of T-cell memory formation after mild COVID-19. TCRdb re-analysed the 5' RACE reads in MiXCR, keeping a single row per CDR3 protein. The table has a few hundred thousand distinct CDR3 sequences, 15% to 20% seen once; the top ten hold 20% to 25%. Sequenced material: PBMCs or a T cell subset sorted from them (not recorded which). The receptors come from a man aged 18 to 30 who had mild COVID-19 (a few samples of this study predate the infection). Cell type and time point are not known. The CDR3 runs from the conserved cysteine through the conserved F or W. A D gene is named only where the DNA matches it firmly. Size values are once, few and many counts, or a class for expanded clones, and some rows have none.

TRBJ1-2	TRBV7-8	few	NA	TGTGCCAGCAGCTTAGTACGGGGGCGCGACTATGGCTACACCTTC	CASSLVRGRDYGYTF
TRBJ2-5	TRBV7-2	NA	TRBD1	TGTGCCAGCAGCGACAGGGGATCGCGAGAGACCCAGTACTTC	CASSDRGSRETQYF
TRBJ1-2	TRBV7-2	few	NA	TGTGCCAGCAGCTTGATGGGGCCCGACTATGGCTACACCTTC	CASSLMGPDYGYTF
TRBJ2-7	TRBV28	NA	TRBD1	TGTGCCAGCAGTTCCTCAGGGGGTCCCTACGAGCAGTACTTC	CASSSSGGPYEQYF
TRBJ2-7	TRBV10-2	few	TRBD1	TGCGCCAGCTCCGGGACAGGGGTATACGAGCAGTACTTC	CASSGTGVYEQYF
TRBJ2-3	TRBV5-1	many	NA	TGCGCCAGCAGCAAAAGAACTAGCACAGATACGCAGTATTTT	CASSKRTSTDTQYF
TRBJ2-5	TRBV27	NA	TRBD2	TGTGCCAGCAGCCGACGGGGGGGCCGGGAGACCCAGTACTTC	CASSRRGGRETQYF
TRBJ2-3	TRBV11-2	many	NA	TGTGCCAGCAGCGGGGACACAGATACGCAGTATTTT	CASSGDTDTQYF
TRBJ2-1	TRBV3-1	few	TRBD2	TGTGCCAGCAGCCGACTAGCGGGGGCCCCCAATGAGCAGTTCTTC	CASSRLAGAPNEQFF
TRBJ2-1	TRBV5-1	NA	TRBD2	TGCGCCAGCAGCTCCTTAGACAGCTCCCGGGGGGATGAGCAGTTCTTC	CASSSLDSSRGDEQFF
TRBJ2-1	TRBV5-1	many	TRBD2	TGCGCCAGCAGCCCTAGCGGGGGAGGCTCCTACAATGAGCAGTTCTTC	CASSPSGGGSYNEQFF
TRBJ1-6	TRBV7-2	few	TRBD1	TGTGCCAGCAGCTTAGAAGTGAGGGGGCGGAATTCACCCCTCCACTTT	CASSLEVRGRNSPLHF
TRBJ1-2	TRBV2	few	NA	TGTGCCAGCAGTGGACTCAATAACTATGGCTACACCTTC	CASSGLNNYGYTF
TRBJ2-7	TRBV20-1	NA	TRBD1	TGCAGTGCTAGAGATCGACAGGGTAGCTACTACGAGCAGTACTTC	CSARDRQGSYYEQYF
TRBJ1-2	TRBV5-1	many	NA	TGCGCCAGCAGCTTGGTATCCGTCAACTATGGCTACACCTTC	CASSLVSVNYGYTF
TRBJ1-5	TRBV4-1	few	NA	TGCGCCAGCAGCCAAGAGGACAGCGGGGCTCCGCCCCAGCATTTT	CASSQEDSGAPPQHF
TRBJ2-3	TRBV12-3/TRBV12-4	few	TRBD2	TGTGCCAGCAGTTCCCCACACACTAGCGGGGGAAGCACAGATACGCAGTATTTT	CASSSPHTSGGSTDTQYF
TRBJ1-2	TRBV19	few	NA	TGTGCCAGTAGTGTTTGGCGGGGAGGCTATGGCTACACCTTC	CASSVWRGGYGYTF
TRBJ2-2	TRBV24-1	NA	TRBD2	TGTGCCACCAGGGGGGGGGTCACCGGGGAGCTGTTTTTT	CATRGGVTGELFF
TRBJ1-5	TRBV4-1	NA	NA	TGCGCCAGCAGCCCCTTGGGGGAGGGGGATCAGCCCCAGCATTTT	CASSPLGEGDQPQHF
TRBJ1-1	TRBV5-1	many	NA	TGCGCCAGCCAGGGCGGCACTGAAGCTTTCTTT	CASQGGTEAFF
TRBJ2-4	TRBV12-5	few	NA	TGTGCTAGTGGTACCCGGGCGGACGGGATTCAGTACTTC	CASGTRADGIQYF
TRBJ2-1	TRBV6-2/TRBV6-3	few	NA	TGTGCCAGCAGTTATGCCGGTGAGCAGTTCTTC	CASSYAGEQFF
TRBJ2-7	TRBV4-1	many	TRBD1	TGCGCCAGCAGCCCTGGGCGACCGGACAGGGGTGCCTACGAGCAGTACTTC	CASSPGRPDRGAYEQYF
TRBJ1-1	TRBV18	few	NA	TGTGCCAGCTCACCATCATCAGGGAAGAACACTGAAGCTTTCTTT	CASSPSSGKNTEAFF
TRBJ2-4	TRBV4-1	few	TRBD2	TGCGCCAGCAGCCAGGCGGGGGGGCCCGCCAAAAACATTCAGTACTTC	CASSQAGGPAKNIQYF
TRBJ2-3	TRBV7-2	few	NA	TGTGCCAGCAGCCCAAACAGGGTCGGCACAGATACGCAGTATTTT	CASSPNRVGTDTQYF
TRBJ2-2	TRBV7-9	few	TRBD1	TGTGCCAGCAGCTCAACGTACAGGGGAATCGACACCGGGGAGCTGTTTTTT	CASSSTYRGIDTGELFF
TRBJ1-6	TRBV27	NA	NA	TGTGCCAGCGGTTTGCGGGAGGGGGAATATAATTCACCCCTCCACTTT	CASGLREGEYNSPLHF
TRBJ2-7	TRBV6-6	NA	NA	TGTGCCAGCAGTTACGACAGATCCTACGAGCAGTACTTC	CASSYDRSYEQYF
TRBJ2-4	TRBV9	NA	NA	TGTGCCAGCAGCACCGGCCTGCCCTTAAGCATTCAGTACTTC	CASSTGLPLSIQYF
TRBJ2-7	TRBV5-1	NA	NA	TGCGCCAGCAGCTTGGCCGGAGAGTCCTACGAGCAGTACTTC	CASSLAGESYEQYF
TRBJ2-2	TRBV12-3/TRBV12-4	few	NA	TGTGCCAGCAGTACGCGATCCGGGGAGCTGTTTTTT	CASSTRSGELFF
TRBJ2-3	TRBV5-5	NA	NA	TGTGCCAGCAGCACCCAGGGCTCAGATACGCAGTATTTT	CASSTQGSDTQYF
TRBJ2-5	TRBV24-1	few	NA	TGTGCCACCAGTGATTCCCTTGGGGGGCAAGAGACCCAGTACTTC	CATSDSLGGQETQYF
TRBJ2-3	TRBV20-1	NA	NA	TGCAGTGCTAGAGATCGAGGCGATACGCAGTATTTT	CSARDRGDTQYF
TRBJ1-1	TRBV4-2	few	NA	TGTGCCAGCGGGTCCACGGGCCAGAACACTGAAGCTTTCTTT	CASGSTGQNTEAFF
TRBJ1-1	TRBV28	NA	NA	TGTGCCAGCAGTGGGGGCGGGGGCCGGTACACTGAAGCTTTCTTT	CASSGGGGRYTEAFF
TRBJ2-5	TRBV5-1	few	NA	TGCGCCAGCAGCTTCCGGGGGTCAACGGGGGAGACCCAGTACTTC	CASSFRGSTGETQYF
TRBJ2-5	TRBV5-1	NA	NA	TGCGCCAGCAGCTTGGCCTTGTCGTCGGGGACCCAAGAGACCCAGTACTTC	CASSLALSSGTQETQYF
TRBJ1-2	TRBV16	few	NA	TGTGCCAGCAGCCAGCTGTGGGACAAAGGAGGCTATGGCTACACCTTC	CASSQLWDKGGYGYTF
TRBJ2-5	TRBV18	NA	TRBD1	TGTGCCAGCTCACCATCAGACAGGGGCTACCAAGAGACCCAGTACTTC	CASSPSDRGYQETQYF
TRBJ1-5	TRBV20-1	few	NA	TGCAGTGCTAGTAGGCAGGGGAGGTATAGCAATCAGCCCCAGCATTTT	CSASRQGRYSNQPQHF
TRBJ2-7	TRBV12-5	few	NA	TGTGCTAGTGGTTTGGGAGCCAGGTGGGAGCAGTACTTC	CASGLGARWEQYF
TRBJ2-3	TRBV7-2	NA	NA	TGTGCCAGCAGCCGGAGGGGGCCCCGTAAAGATACGCAGTATTTT	CASSRRGPRKDTQYF
TRBJ2-3	TRBV28	NA	TRBD1	TGTGCCGGCCGGACAGGGCAATCAGATACGCAGTATTTT	CAGRTGQSDTQYF
TRBJ2-3	TRBV4-3	few	TRBD2	TGCGCCAGCAGCCAGCTAAACTGGCGCGGGGGGCCAACGTACACAGATACGCAGTATTTT	CASSQLNWRGGPTYTDTQYF
TRBJ1-2	TRBV6-1	few	NA	TGTGCCAGCAGTGACTATTACGGCTACACCTTC	CASSDYYGYTF
TRBJ2-1	TRBV29-1	NA	NA	TGCAGCGTTGTACTAGCTTACAATGAGCAGTTCTTC	CSVVLAYNEQFF
TRBJ2-1	TRBV6-4	NA	TRBD2	TGTGCCAGCAAGACCGGGGGGGCTAGCGATGAGCAGTTCTTC	CASKTGGASDEQFF
TRBJ1-4	TRBV7-9	NA	TRBD1	TGTGCCAGCAGCCCACCTCAGGGGGAGGAAAAACTGTTTTTT	CASSPPQGEEKLFF
TRBJ2-3	TRBV4-2	NA	TRBD2	TGTGCCAGCAGCCAAGTGGTCGGGGGGGTCGCAGATACGCAGTATTTT	CASSQVVGGVADTQYF
TRBJ2-7	TRBV6-6	few	TRBD2	TGTGCCAGCAGTTACGCTCCTAGCGGGGCATTCGTACACGAGCAGTACTTC	CASSYAPSGAFVHEQYF
TRBJ2-7	TRBV2	NA	NA	TGTGCCAGCAGGGGCAATGGGCACTACTACGAGCAGTACTTC	CASRGNGHYYEQYF
TRBJ1-5	TRBV14	few	NA	TGTGCCAGCAGCCAATACCTTGGTCAGCCCCAGCATTTT	CASSQYLGQPQHF
TRBJ2-5	TRBV4-3	NA	NA	TGCGCCAGCAGCCGAGGATCTGGGGAGACCCAGTACTTC	CASSRGSGETQYF
TRBJ2-1	TRBV4-2	NA	TRBD1	TGTGCCAGCAGCCACCCTGGGGACAGGGCCAATGAGCAGTTCTTC	CASSHPGDRANEQFF